The source of this TCR beta chain is a study of cytomegalovirus exposure and HLA in healthy donors. Study-level information: The same platform was used for the roughly 120 validation repertoires and the 600 to 850 first-cohort repertoires, a later analysis reported. Overall study results and limits: Investigators reported 150 to 200 TCR beta chains as tied to cytomegalovirus.

The repertoire was sequenced with immunoSEQ multiplex PCR; TCRdb's copy has only in-frame clones and lacks some. The sample shows 150,000 to 200,000 clones, nearly 90% of them seen only once. With regard to this clone: Its antigen is as yet unknown.

CDR1 is SNHLY and CDR2 is FYNNEI in the germline V gene. The junction had 13 bases not matched to a gene; V was cut back by 8 bases and J by 5 bases. The CDR3 loop spans 16 amino acids. The source of this sequence is a woman under 30 in good health and CMV-seropositive. Sequenced material: PBMCs. This chain joins TRBV2 and TRBJ2-1; TRBD2 matches 9 bases. In DNA, the CDR3 is TGTGCCAGCCTACTCTTCAGCGGGAGGCTCAACAATGAGCAGTTCTTC. Protein: CASLLFSGRLNNEQFF.